The 14 T cell receptor beta chains below come from one sample, sequenced in a study of ipilimumab plus nivolumab after autologous stem cell transplantation. Clones were sequenced by immunoSEQ multiplex PCR, and TCRdb holds only the in-frame ones, with some missing. The sample records roughly 40,000 clones, about 92% being singletons. This specimen was PBMCs, taken in a trial of ipilimumab plus nivolumab as post-transplant consolidation. The receptors here all came from a male donor with multiple myeloma.

The CDR3 nucleotides read TGTGCCAGCTCACCAGTTAGCGGGAGCTCCTACGAGCAGTACTTC. It encodes CASSPVSGSSYEQYF. V and J are TRBV18 and TRBJ2-7; 9 nucleotides line up with TRBD2. In germline, CDR1 is KGHSH, CDR2 LQKENI. V shed 2 bases and J 0 bases; nucleotides not matched to a gene: 2. There are 15 residues in the CDR3. Combining the CDR3 with reference TRBV18 and TRBJ2-7 gives the whole variable domain NAGVMQNPRHLVRRRGQEARLRCSPMKGHSHVYWYRQLPEEGLKFMVYLQKENIIDESGMPKERFSAEFPKEGPSILRIQQVVRGDSAAYFCASSPVSGSSYEQYFGPGTRLTVT.

The count of this clone is one. The chain employs TRBV6-1 and TRBJ2-7, with 7 bases identical to TRBD1. CDR1 and CDR2 (germline): MNHNS, SASEGT. V was clipped by 0 bases and J by 6 bases; unmatched bases: 8. The CDR3 is made up of 15 amino acids. CDR3: CASSEALGGLREQYF. As DNA, the CDR3 is TGTGCCAGCAGTGAAGCTTTAGGGGGCTTACGCGAGCAGTACTTC.

The chain joins TRBV7-6 to TRBJ2-1; TRBD2 agrees at 8 bases. V trimming: 4 bases; J trimming: 7 bases; junction bases outside the gene matches: 6. The CDR3 loop spans 14 amino acids. Germline values: CDR1 SGHVS, CDR2 FNYEAQ. The CDR3 nucleotides read TGTGCCAGCAGCTCCCCCAGCGGGGGTAATGAGCAGTTCTTC. This codes for CASSSPSGGNEQFF. The full variable domain, in which reference TRBV7-6 and TRBJ2-1 provide the parts outside the CDR3, is GAGVSQSPRYKVTKRGQDVALRCDPISGHVSLYWYRQALGQGPEFLTYFNYEAQQDKSGLPNDRFSAERPEGSISTLTIQRTEQRDSAMYRCASSSPSGGNEQFFGPGTRLTVL.

V is TRBV19 and J is TRBJ2-1; tentative D call: TRBD1 (5 bases). The ends were cut back, 1 base at V and 4 bases at J, with 11 bases in the middle. The germline V gene has CDR1 LNHDA and CDR2 SQIVND (reference sequence). The CDR3 contains 15 residues. The CDR3 nucleotides are TGTGCCAGTAGTATAGCAGGGAACTCTTACAATGAGCAGTTCTTC. Encoded protein: CASSIAGNSYNEQFF.

The chain employs TRBV19 and TRBJ2-2; a weak D match, TRBD1 (6 bases). CDR1 LNHDA and CDR2 SQIVND come from the germline V gene (reference sequence). This CDR3 has 17 residues. The V and J ends lost 7 bases and 3 bases respectively, with 21 bases between them. This CDR3 is CASTLQGRLPYTGELFF. For the CDR3, the DNA is TGTGCCAGTACCCTACAGGGTAGGCTCCCCTACACCGGGGAGCTGTTTTTT.

The chain links TRBV9 to TRBJ2-3; D gene unclear. In germline, CDR1 is SGDLS, CDR2 YYNGEE. The CDR3 is made up of 18 amino acids. Trimming removed 0 bases at V and 0 bases at J, with 17 bases between. The CDR3: CASSVGSLSLLSTDTQYF. In DNA, the CDR3 is TGTGCCAGCAGCGTAGGCTCCCTCTCCCTACTAAGCACAGATACGCAGTATTTT.

The chain employs TRBV6-6 and TRBJ2-3; D is undetermined. The ends were cut back, 2 bases at V and 0 bases at J, with 6 bases in the middle. This CDR3 contains 14 residues. Germline CDR1 is MNHNY and CDR2 is SVGAGI (reference sequence). For the CDR3, the DNA is TGTGCCAGCAGTTACGGTAGGAGCACAGATACGCAGTATTTT. This gives the protein CASSYGRSTDTQYF.

The genes are TRBV5-5 and TRBJ1-1; TRBD1 is a possible D gene (5 bases). Germline V gene sequence: CDR1 SGHKS, CDR2 YYEKEE (reference sequence). Trimming removed 2 bases at V and 5 bases at J, with 13 bases between. There are 14 residues in the CDR3. CDR3 DNA sequence: TGTGCCAGCAGCTTCCCAACAGGCGTTACTGAAGCTTTCTTT. It yields the protein CASSFPTGVTEAFF.

As regards this clone: A junction end diverges from the germline sequence, so it may reflect a read error. The chain combines TRBV7-2 with TRBJ2-7; 7 bases line up with TRBD1. Germline values: CDR1 SGHTA, CDR2 FQGNSA. The CDR3 is made up of 12 amino acids. Here the CDR3 reads CASTLGGNEQYF. CDR3 DNA sequence: TGTGCCAGCACCTTAGGGGGCAACGAGCAGTACTTC.

This clone was picked up a small number of times. V usage is TRBV29-1 and J usage is TRBJ2-7, with 11 bases that match TRBD2. The CDR3 has 13 residues. With 6 bases clipped from V and 2 bases from J, the junction kept 3 bases outside the gene matches. Per the germline V gene, CDR1 is SQVTM and CDR2 is ANQGSEA. The chain's CDR3 is CSVGLAEAYEQYF. CDR3 bases: TGCAGCGTGGGACTAGCGGAGGCCTACGAGCAGTACTTC.

This chain connects TRBV7-2 to TRBJ1-2; 11 bases line up with TRBD1. Germline trimming cut 1 base from V and 8 bases from J; bases unmatched to any gene: 12. This CDR3 spans 17 amino acids. Germline V gives CDR1 SGHTA, CDR2 FQGNSA. The CDR3 reads CASSLGFPDRGLRGYTF. The CDR3 DNA is TGTGCCAGCAGCTTAGGTTTTCCGGACAGGGGGCTTCGGGGCTACACCTTC.

The chain joins TRBV11-1 to TRBJ2-3; TRBD2 aligns across 7 bases. The CDR3 loop spans 15 amino acids. Trimming at V came to 2 bases and at J to 3 bases, leaving 5 bases not matched to a gene. Germline CDR1 and CDR2: SGHAT and FQDESV (reference sequence). In DNA form, the CDR3 reads TGTGCCAGCAGCTTACTGACGGGGGGTACAGATACGCAGTATTTT. This gives the protein CASSLLTGGTDTQYF. The variable domain in full, with the rest retrieved from reference TRBV11-1 and TRBJ2-3, is EAEVAQSPRYKITEKSQAVAFWCDPISGHATLYWYRQILGQGPELLVQFQDESVVDDSQLPKDRFSAERLKGVDSTLKIQPAELGDSAMYLCASSLLTGGTDTQYFGPGTRLTVL.

This chain links TRBV28 with TRBJ2-7; no clear D. Germline CDR1 is MDHEN and CDR2 is SYDVKM. CDR3 length: 14 amino acids. The germline V and J ends were trimmed by 2 bases and 0 bases, with 8 bases remaining between them. The CDR3: CASSLGRLSYEQYF. CDR3 nucleotide sequence: TGTGCCAGCAGTTTAGGGCGGCTCTCCTACGAGCAGTACTTC. Combining the CDR3 with reference TRBV28 and TRBJ2-7 gives the whole variable domain DVKVTQSSRYLVKRTGEKVFLECVQDMDHENMFWYRQDPGLGLRLIYFSYDVKMKEKGDIPEGYSVSREKKERFSLILESASTNQTSMYLCASSLGRLSYEQYFGPGTRLTVT.

The gene calls are TRBV19 and TRBJ1-1, with TRBD1 as a possible D gene (5 bases). The CDR3 is 19 amino acids. Per germline, CDR1 LNHDA and CDR2 SQIVND (reference sequence). V gave up 3 bases and J gave up 3 bases, with 26 bases separating them. CDR3: CASSIKGGVLVRLHTEAFF. For the CDR3, the DNA is TGTGCCAGTAGTATTAAGGGAGGGGTCCTGGTCAGGTTACACACTGAAGCTTTCTTT.